This T cell receptor (beta chain) was profiled in a study of T cell repertoires in cytomegalovirus infection. TCRdb re-called the reads with MiXCR, one entry per CDR3 protein. The table records approximately 220,000 distinct CDR3 sequences, approximately 40% of them present only once. The germline V gene has CDR1 KGHSH and CDR2 LQKENI. V dropped 1 base and J dropped 5; count of bases not matched to a gene: 10. This CDR3 has 18 amino acids. This clonotype appeared a few times. Its antigen is not identified. This chain connects TRBV18 to TRBJ2-1; 11 bases are shared with TRBD2. This clonotype was sampled from a human donor in good health (CMV status not recorded). Some clones in this sample may be carry-over from other donors' samples. The specimen was CD8+ T cells from cultured PBMCs, collected from culture after CMV antigen stimulation. Here the CDR3 DNA reads TGTGCCAGCTCACCACGGGGCAAACTAGCGGGAGAAGACAATGAGCAGTTCTTC. It specifies CASSPRGKLAGEDNEQFF.